The 24 T cell receptor beta chains below come from one sample, sequenced in a study of Tregs in tolerant kidney transplant recipients. Profiled with immunoSEQ multiplex PCR; TCRdb holds only in-frame clones, not every one. The sample yields fewer than 100,000 clones, 80% to 95% seen once. The specimen was Tregs from blood, collected before the transplant. The receptors were gathered from a human donor who received a combined kidney and bone marrow transplant.

The chain joins TRBV27 to TRBJ1-5; 9 nucleotides align to TRBD1. Germline CDR1 and CDR2: MNHEY and SMNVEV (reference sequence). The CDR3 loop spans 13 amino acids. Unmatched junction bases numbered 4, after V lost 6 bases and J lost 7 bases. The CDR3 coding sequence is TGTGCCAGCAGGGGACAGGGCGGACAGCCCCAGCATTTT. Its translation: CASRGQGGQPQHF.

The chain uses TRBV11-2 and TRBJ2-1, with 7 bases fitting TRBD2. This CDR3 spans 15 amino acids. Trimming at V came to 0 bases and at J to 7 bases, leaving 6 bases not matched to a gene. Germline loops: CDR1 SGHAT, CDR2 FQNNGV. CDR3 region: CASSLEGGRGNEQFF. As DNA, the CDR3 is TGTGCCAGCAGCTTAGAGGGAGGGCGAGGGAATGAGCAGTTCTTC.

V is TRBV11-1 and J is TRBJ2-7; D unresolved. Germline values: CDR1 SGHAT, CDR2 FQDESV (reference sequence). The length of the CDR3 is 13 residues. Trimming took 5 bases from V and 6 from J, leaving 14 bases between them. The CDR3 DNA reads TGTGCCAGCAGCCTCGGGCTGTCGGGCGAGCAGTACTTC. This codes for CASSLGLSGEQYF.

The chain combines TRBV7-2 with TRBJ2-3, with D uncertain. The CDR3 sequence is 15 residues long. Germline lookup yields CDR1 SGHTA and CDR2 FQGNSA. Trimming left V 2 bases short and J 2 bases short, with 11 bases between. CDR3 residues: CASSLSPQITDTQYF. In DNA, the CDR3 is TGTGCCAGCAGCTTAAGCCCTCAAATCACAGATACGCAGTATTTT.

The chain employs TRBV4-2 and TRBJ2-2; a possible D gene is TRBD1 (6 bases). Deletions cut 0 bases from V and 6 bases from J, with 14 bases between. The CDR3 contains 16 residues. Per germline, CDR1 LGHNA and CDR2 YNFKEQ. The CDR3 reads CASSQDSGTWAGELFF. CDR3 in DNA: TGTGCCAGCAGCCAAGATTCCGGGACATGGGCCGGGGAGCTGTTTTTT.

V is TRBV18 and J is TRBJ2-7; 8 bases align to TRBD2. Germline V gives CDR1 KGHSH, CDR2 LQKENI. With V trimmed by 6 bases and J by 5 bases, 6 bases remained unmatched. The length of the CDR3 is 13 residues. CDR3 DNA sequence: TGTGCCAGCTCCCCGGGACTAGGAAACGAGCAGTACTTC. Its protein is CASSPGLGNEQYF.

The CDR3 region is CASSLNMDEKLFF. The CDR3 DNA reads TGTGCCAGCAGCTTAAACATGGATGAAAAACTGTTTTTT. The chain links TRBV7-9 to TRBJ1-4; D unresolved. Between the trimmed V and J ends, which lost 2 bases and 6 bases, there was a span of 7 bases. The CDR3 covers 13 residues. Germline V gene data show CDR1 as SEHNR and CDR2 as FQNEAQ (reference sequence).

The rearrangement links TRBV7-2 to TRBJ2-7, with D perhaps matching TRBD1 (6 bases). This CDR3 is built from 15 residues. V lost 0 bases, J lost 10 bases, and 19 bases lay in between. The V gene's germline CDR1 is SGHTA and CDR2 FQGNSA. CDR3 protein: CASSLASGDEFSQYF. CDR3 in DNA: TGTGCCAGCAGCTTAGCGTCAGGGGATGAATTTTCTCAGTACTTC.

This chain connects TRBV7-9 to TRBJ2-2; 7 positions match TRBD1. In germline, CDR1 is SEHNR, CDR2 FQNEAQ (reference sequence). The CDR3 has 15 amino acids. V lost 0 bases to trimming and J lost 7 bases; unmatched junction nucleotides: 5. The CDR3 nucleotides read TGTGCCAGCAGCTTAGCGACAGGGTCGGTCGGGGAGCTGTTTTTT. It is translated as CASSLATGSVGELFF.

CDR3 sequence: CASSLTGVEQYF. Written as DNA, the CDR3 is TGTGCCAGCAGCTTAACAGGGGTTGAGCAGTACTTC. This chain joins TRBV11-2 and TRBJ2-7, with 7 bases fitting TRBD1. The CDR3 runs 12 residues. Germline V gene data show CDR1 as SGHAT and CDR2 as FQNNGV. V lost 2 bases, J lost 7 bases, and 2 bases stayed unmatched.

The chain has TRBV5-1 and TRBJ1-2; 8 positions agree with TRBD1. Germline values: CDR1 SGHRS, CDR2 YFSETQ. The CDR3 sequence is 13 residues long. J lost 8 bases, V lost 4 bases, and 7 bases had no gene match. In nucleotides, the CDR3 is TGCGCCAGCAGCCCGGACAGGGACCACGGCTACACCTTC. Amino acids: CASSPDRDHGYTF. Full variable domain (outside the CDR3, taken from reference TRBV5-1 and TRBJ1-2): KAGVTQTPRYLIKTRGQQVTLSCSPISGHRSVSWYQQTPGQGLQFLFEYFSETQRNKGNFPGRFSGRQFSNSRSEMNVSTLELGDSALYLCASSPDRDHGYTFGSGTRLTVV.

This clone came up once. The chain carries TRBV5-6 and TRBJ2-5; no reliable D call. This CDR3 comprises 13 residues. Germline loops: CDR1 SGHDT, CDR2 YYEEEE. Trimming removed 4 bases at V and 3 bases at J, with 10 bases between. The DNA of the CDR3 is TGTGCCAGCAGCCTACTCAGGAAAGAGACCCAGTACTTC. It codes for CASSLLRKETQYF. The variable domain in full, completed from reference TRBV5-6 and TRBJ2-5, reads DAGVTQSPTHLIKTRGQQVTLRCSPKSGHDTVSWYQQALGQGPQFIFQYYEEEERQRGNFPDRFSGHQFPNYSSELNVNALLLGDSALYLCASSLLRKETQYFGPGTRLLVL.

This rearrangement joins TRBV4-2 to TRBJ1-4; 11 nucleotides line up with TRBD1. Unmatched junction bases numbered 4, after V lost 4 bases and J lost 6 bases. Germline V lookup: CDR1 LGHNA, CDR2 YNFKEQ. The CDR3 consists of 15 residues. CDR3 sequence (DNA): TGTGCCAGCAGCCCGGACAGGGGGCAGGATGAAAAACTGTTTTTT. It codes for CASSPDRGQDEKLFF.

The chain recombines TRBV7-3 with TRBJ2-3, with 10 bases lining up with TRBD2. Germline CDR1 is SGHTA and CDR2 is FQGTGA. This CDR3 has 18 residues. J gave up 2 bases and V 5 bases, and 13 bases lay outside the gene matches. This CDR3 is CASSPLGVAGGPTDTQYF. The DNA for the CDR3 is TGTGCCAGCAGCCCCCTAGGAGTAGCGGGAGGACCCACAGATACGCAGTATTTT. The whole variable domain, filled in from reference TRBV7-3 and TRBJ2-3, reads GAGVSQTPSNKVTEKGKYVELRCDPISGHTALYWYRQSLGQGPEFLIYFQGTGAADDSGLPNDRFFAVRPEGSVSTLKIQRTERGDSAVYLCASSPLGVAGGPTDTQYFGPGTRLTVL.

The chain has TRBV4-1 and TRBJ1-4; D possibly corresponds to TRBD1 (6 bases). Trimming pared 0 bases from V and 15 bases from J, leaving 26 bases between. The CDR3 spans 17 residues. Germline CDR1 and CDR2: MGHRA and YSYEKL. CDR3 residues: CASSQEVTKRTGGGLFF. The CDR3 nucleotides are TGCGCCAGCAGCCAAGAAGTGACGAAGAGGACCGGAGGGGGGTTGTTTTTT.

V gene TRBV9 combines with J gene TRBJ1-4, with TRBD1 as a possible D gene (6 bases). The germline V gene encodes CDR1 SGDLS and CDR2 YYNGEE. The CDR3 contains 15 residues. V was clipped by 3 bases and J by 5 bases, with 14 bases between them. The CDR3 coding sequence is TGTGCCAGCAGCGCCGAAGGGGGATGGAATGAAAAACTGTTTTTT. Translating gives CASSAEGGWNEKLFF. Using reference TRBV9 and TRBJ1-4 for the parts outside the CDR3, the full variable domain is DSGVTQTPKHLITATGQRVTLRCSPRSGDLSVYWYQQSLDQGLQFLIQYYNGEERAKGNILERFSAQQFPDLHSELNLSSLELGDSALYFCASSAEGGWNEKLFFGSGTQLSVL.

The V gene is TRBV19, the J gene TRBJ2-7; D is possibly TRBD1 (5 bases). This CDR3 contains 14 residues. Germline CDR1 reads LNHDA; CDR2 reads SQIVND (reference sequence). V gave up 4 bases and J gave up 0 bases, with 10 bases separating them. Written as DNA, the CDR3 is TGTGCCAGTAGTACGGACACCTTCTCCTACGAGCAGTACTTC. It encodes CASSTDTFSYEQYF.

This sequence joins TRBV6-1 and TRBJ1-5; D not certain. V dropped 2 bases and J dropped 7 bases, with 12 bases sitting between them. The length of the CDR3 is 14 residues. Germline loops: CDR1 MNHNS, CDR2 SASEGT. The CDR3 bases are TGTGCCAGCAGTGAATCGGGTCTACGGCAGCCCCAGCATTTT. Residues: CASSESGLRQPQHF.

This chain links TRBV9 with TRBJ2-1, with D unclear. Between the trimmed V and J ends, which lost 0 bases and 10 bases, there was a span of 11 bases. The germline CDR1 and CDR2 sequences are SGDLS and YYNGEE. The CDR3 has 13 residues. In nucleotides, the CDR3 is TGTGCCAGCAGCGTAGACGGCGGACGGGAGCAGTTCTTC. Residues: CASSVDGGREQFF.

CDR3 DNA sequence: TGCGCCAGCAGCCAAGATTGGGGAGAGCTGTTTTTT. Protein: CASSQDWGELFF. The V gene is TRBV4-3, the J gene TRBJ2-2; D call uncertain. Trimming took off 0 bases at V and 11 bases at J, with 7 bases between the two ends. The CDR3 extends over 12 amino acids. Germline-derived CDR1 and CDR2 are LGHNA and YSLEER.

The V call is TRBV6-1, the J call TRBJ1-5; no definite D call. Looked up from germline, CDR1 is MNHNS and CDR2 is SASEGT. V was shortened by 7 bases and J by 1 base, with 8 bases between the two germline ends. The CDR3 consists of 13 residues. The chain's CDR3 is CASTPGSNQPQHF. The CDR3 DNA sequence: TGTGCCAGCACACCGGGGAGCAATCAGCCCCAGCATTTT.

The chain joins TRBV27 to TRBJ2-2; 9 nucleotides align to TRBD2. Unmatched junction bases numbered 3, after V lost 6 bases and J lost 4 bases. CDR3 size: 14 residues. The germline V gene encodes CDR1 MNHEY and CDR2 SMNVEV (reference sequence). The CDR3 nucleotides are TGTGCCAGCAGCCCTAGCGGGGTCACCGGGGAGCTGTTTTTT. This codes for CASSPSGVTGELFF.

CDR3 amino acids: CASSPSDRGYEQYF. CDR3 in DNA: TGTGCCAGCTCACCATCGGACAGGGGCTACGAGCAGTACTTC. The chain carries TRBV18 and TRBJ2-5, with TRBD1 matching 9 bases. TRBJ2-7 explains the end of the DNA better; the J call may be wrong. The CDR3 runs to 14 residues. Germline CDR1 and CDR2: KGHSH and LQKENI.

The V call is TRBV5-1, the J call TRBJ1-3; D gene unclear. This CDR3 contains 13 residues. Germline V gene lookup returns CDR1 SGHRS and CDR2 YFSETQ. V was shortened by 0 bases and J by 0 bases, with 1 base between the two germline ends. CDR3 coding DNA: TGCGCCAGCAGCTTGGGCTCTGGAAACACCATATATTTT. It is translated as CASSLGSGNTIYF.